The 3 T cell receptor beta chains below all came from one sample that was sequenced in a study of blood T cell repertoires in COVID-19. Only in-frame clones appear in the TCRdb table, and some are missing; sequencing was by immunoSEQ multiplex PCR. The sample consists of hundreds of thousands of clones, around 88% of them appearing once. Sequencing used peripheral blood. Receptors were obtained from a man at least 80 years old with acute or convalescent COVID-19.

This clone was recorded a few times. The chain joins TRBV4-1 to TRBJ2-7; a possible D gene is TRBD1 (7 bases). The V gene lost 0 bases and the J gene lost 3 bases, with 15 bases spanning the gap. This CDR3 has 16 amino acids. The V gene's germline CDR1 is MGHRA and CDR2 YSYEKL. Here the CDR3 reads CASSQDTQGRNYEQYF. In DNA, the CDR3 is TGCGCCAGCAGCCAAGATACACAGGGGAGGAACTACGAGCAGTACTTC.

V and J are TRBV6-1 and TRBJ1-1; D gene unclear. Trimming removed 3 bases from V and 4 bases from J, with 12 bases in between. The CDR3 has 14 amino acids. The germline gives CDR1 MNHNS, CDR2 SASEGT. CDR3 sequence: CASSESLVVTEAFF. The CDR3 nucleotides are TGTGCCAGCAGTGAGAGCCTGGTCGTCACTGAAGCTTTCTTT.

The V gene is TRBV6-4, the J gene TRBJ2-2; unclear D gene. Trimming cost V 3 bases and J 1 base, with 18 bases left between them. CDR1 and CDR2 from the germline V gene are MRHNA and SNTAGT. This CDR3 is 18 amino acids long. CDR3 DNA sequence: TGTGCCAGCAGTGAGGCCCCACGCCATTCTAGGAACACCGGGGAGCTGTTTTTT. Translating gives CASSEAPRHSRNTGELFF.